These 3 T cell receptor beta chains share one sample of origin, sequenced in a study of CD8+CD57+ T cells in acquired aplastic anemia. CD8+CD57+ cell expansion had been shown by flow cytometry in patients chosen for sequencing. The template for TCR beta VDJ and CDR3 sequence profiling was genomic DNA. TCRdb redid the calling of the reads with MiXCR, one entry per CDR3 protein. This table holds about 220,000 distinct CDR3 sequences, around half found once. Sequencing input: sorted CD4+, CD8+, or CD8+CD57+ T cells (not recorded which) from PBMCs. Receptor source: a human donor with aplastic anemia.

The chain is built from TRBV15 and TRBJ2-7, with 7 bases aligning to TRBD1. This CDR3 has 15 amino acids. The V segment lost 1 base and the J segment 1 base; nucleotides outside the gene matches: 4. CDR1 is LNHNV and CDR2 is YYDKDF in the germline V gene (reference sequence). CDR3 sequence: CATSRVGTVSYEQYF. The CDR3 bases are TGTGCCACCAGCAGAGTGGGGACAGTTTCCTACGAGCAGTACTTC. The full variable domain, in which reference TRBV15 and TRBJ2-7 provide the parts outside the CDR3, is DAMVIQNPRYQVTQFGKPVTLSCSQTLNHNVMYWYQQKSSQAPKLLFHYYDKDFNNEADTPDNFQSRRPNTSFCFLDIRSPGLGDTAMYLCATSRVGTVSYEQYFGPGTRLTVT.

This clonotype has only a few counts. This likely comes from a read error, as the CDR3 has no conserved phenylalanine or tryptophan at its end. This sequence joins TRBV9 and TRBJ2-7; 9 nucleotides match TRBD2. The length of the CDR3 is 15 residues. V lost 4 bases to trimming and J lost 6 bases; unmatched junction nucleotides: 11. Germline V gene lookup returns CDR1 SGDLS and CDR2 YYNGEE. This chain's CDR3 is CASSQEAGGEGEQYL. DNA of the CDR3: TGTGCCAGCAGCCAAGAGGCGGGAGGGGAGGGCGAGCAGTACCTC.

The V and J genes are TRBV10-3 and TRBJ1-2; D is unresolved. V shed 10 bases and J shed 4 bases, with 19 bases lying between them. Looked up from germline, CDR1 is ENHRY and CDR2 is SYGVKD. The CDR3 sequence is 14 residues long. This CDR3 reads CASSDNPPTYGYTF. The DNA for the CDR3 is TGTGCCAGCAGCGACAATCCCCCTACCTATGGCTACACCTTC.